The clone carrying this TCR beta chain was counted a few times. Its antigen is unidentified. The sample belongs to a study of response to subunit inactivated influenza vaccine. General study findings and limits: A suggestion made by the authors is that each seasonal influenza vaccination recruits few new T cells.

TCRdb redid the calling of the RT-PCR reads with MiXCR, one entry per CDR3 protein. This sample has about 620,000 distinct CDR3 sequences, with about 11% found just once. The germline V gene has CDR1 MNHEY and CDR2 SMNVEV (reference sequence). With 5 bases clipped from V and 8 bases from J, the junction kept 9 bases outside the gene matches. The length of the CDR3 is 14 residues. Another study also made use of these data, one on T cells expressing NK-cell markers. This second report adds: UMIs accompanied the 5'RACE template switching by which TCR beta cDNA was made. Source material for TCR beta repertoires consisted of sorted CD3+CD56+NKG2C+, CD3+CD56+NKG2C- and CD3+CD56-NKG2C+ T cells. The sequencing cohort of eight donors included seven HCMV-seropositive individuals and one seronegative individual. There were a few donors in whom these clonotypes also led the CD3+CD56-NKG2C+ fraction.

This TCR was sampled from a man aged 50 or older who received an inactivated influenza vaccine. The chain uses TRBV27 and TRBJ2-3; TRBD2 matches 8 bases. Sequenced material: PBMCs from blood, taken on the day of vaccination. CDR3 in amino acids: CASSLGGAIGTQYF. The CDR3 nucleotides read TGTGCCAGCAGTCTCGGGGGGGCGATAGGTACGCAGTATTTT.